The rows below give T cell receptor beta chains drawn from one sample of a study of T cells in Graves' hyperthyroidism and ophthalmopathy. TCRdb reprocessed the multiplex PCR reads with MiXCR, giving one entry per CDR3 protein. The profile shows over 250,000 distinct CDR3 sequences, over 15% of them singletons. The material sequenced was blood. These receptors were taken from a woman aged 60 to 75 with Graves' ophthalmopathy. Both conserved end residues are part of each CDR3. A D gene is named only where the DNA matches it firmly. Not all rows give a size; the values are once, few, many and, for expanded clones, a class.

TRBJ2-1	TRBD2	many	15	TRBV18	CASSPTSGRAGEQFF	TGTGCCAGCTCTCCGACTAGCGGGAGGGCGGGTGAGCAGTTCTTC
TRBJ1-2	NA	many	13	TRBV19	CASDTEGLGGYTF	TGTGCCAGCGATACAGAGGGGCTTGGGGGCTACACCTTC
TRBJ2-1	NA	many	16	TRBV11-2	CASSSTLAQTYNEQFF	TGTGCCAGCAGCTCCACCCTAGCGCAGACCTACAATGAGCAGTTCTTC
TRBJ1-4	TRBD1	NA	16	TRBV6-1	CASSYKTGGVGEKLFF	TGTGCCAGCAGTTATAAAACAGGGGGCGTAGGTGAAAAACTGTTTTTT
TRBJ2-5	NA	many	13	TRBV12-3/TRBV12-4	CASTRRWGETQYF	TGTGCCAGCACCCGTCGGTGGGGGGAGACCCAGTACTTC
TRBJ1-4	NA	few	15	TRBV5-8	CASSFREAGDEKLFF	TGTGCCAGCAGCTTTAGGGAAGCTGGGGACGAAAAACTGTTTTTT
TRBJ2-7	NA	many	13	TRBV3-1	CASSLARAHEQYF	TGTGCCAGCAGCCTCGCCAGGGCCCACGAGCAGTACTTC
TRBJ2-1	NA	few	19	TRBV5-1	CASSSDLLYRLTENNEQFF	TGCGCCAGCAGCTCCGACCTATTATACCGCCTCACAGAAAACAATGAGCAGTTCTTC
TRBJ2-3	TRBD2	many	16	TRBV20-1	CSARDSLAGDPDTQYF	TGCAGTGCTAGAGACTCTCTAGCGGGAGACCCAGATACGCAGTATTTT
TRBJ1-2	NA	many	15	TRBV4-3	CASSQDPWPSYGYTF	TGCGCCAGCAGCCAAGATCCGTGGCCATCCTATGGCTACACCTTC
TRBJ2-7	TRBD2	NA	15	TRBV4-1	CASSQDPGLAGEQYF	TGCGCCAGCAGCCAAGACCCCGGACTAGCGGGCGAGCAGTACTTC
TRBJ2-1	TRBD2	many	15	TRBV7-9	CASSLLREGLYEQFF	TGTGCCAGCAGCTTGTTGCGGGAGGGCCTTTATGAGCAGTTCTTC
TRBJ2-1	NA	few	13	TRBV5-1	CASSLVPVGEQFF	TGCGCCAGCAGCTTGGTGCCAGTCGGGGAGCAGTTCTTC
TRBJ2-3	NA	once	14	TRBV5-4	CASRPGRATDTQYF	TGTGCCAGCAGGCCGGGACGAGCAACAGATACGCAGTATTTT
TRBJ2-2	TRBD2	many	16	TRBV4-1	CASSQLAGANTGELFF	TGCGCCAGCAGCCAACTAGCGGGGGCGAACACCGGGGAGCTGTTTTTT
TRBJ1-1	NA	few	14	TRBV27	CASSSAVENTEAFF	TGTGCCAGCAGTTCAGCTGTAGAGAACACTGAAGCTTTCTTT
TRBJ1-6	TRBD1	many	15	TRBV6-1	CASSVYRGGNSPLHF	TGTGCCAGCAGTGTCTACAGGGGAGGGAATTCACCCCTCCACTTT
TRBJ2-3	NA	many	17	TRBV5-1	CASSSLGGAGATDTQYF	TGCGCCAGCAGCTCGTTAGGGGGAGCAGGGGCGACAGATACGCAGTATTTT
TRBJ2-1	NA	many	15	TRBV9	CASSVASSSYNEQFF	TGTGCCAGCAGCGTAGCCAGTAGCTCCTACAATGAGCAGTTCTTC
TRBJ2-7	TRBD2	NA	14	TRBV29-1	CSVLTSGPTYEQYF	TGCAGCGTACTGACTAGCGGGCCCACCTACGAGCAGTACTTC
TRBJ2-7	NA	NA	14	TRBV9	CASSGTRDPYEQYF	TGTGCCAGCAGCGGAACCCGGGACCCCTACGAGCAGTACTTC
TRBJ2-3	TRBD2	many	18	TRBV11-2	CASSRSHGTSGGADTQYF	TGTGCCAGCAGCCGATCCCATGGGACTAGCGGGGGGGCTGATACGCAGTATTTT
TRBJ1-3	NA	NA	15	TRBV4-3	CASSSQDFGGNTIYF	TGCGCCAGCAGCTCCCAGGACTTCGGGGGAAACACCATATATTTT
TRBJ2-1	TRBD2	many	16	TRBV7-2	CASSSRWSGTSDGQFF	TGTGCCAGCAGCTCCCGTTGGAGCGGGACGTCGGACGGGCAGTTCTTC
TRBJ2-3	TRBD2	few	16	TRBV20-1	CSARDRRLASTDTQYF	TGCAGTGCTAGAGATCGCCGACTAGCGAGCACAGATACGCAGTATTTT
TRBJ2-1	NA	many	12	TRBV12-5	CASGLPYNEQFF	TGTGCTAGTGGTCTCCCCTACAATGAGCAGTTCTTC
TRBJ2-7	TRBD1	many	15	TRBV6-5	CASRYSRDRGYEQYF	TGTGCCAGCAGATACTCTCGGGACAGGGGCTACGAGCAGTACTTC
TRBJ1-2	NA	NA	17	TRBV7-9	CASSSTLTGTHNYGYTF	TGTGCCAGCAGCTCGACGCTTACCGGGACGCATAACTATGGCTACACCTTC
TRBJ1-1	NA	many	13	TRBV7-3	CASSGKMNTEAFF	TGTGCCAGCAGCGGGAAGATGAACACTGAAGCTTTCTTT
TRBJ2-7	NA	many	14	TRBV7-2	CASSFSQGSYEQYF	TGTGCCAGCAGCTTCAGTCAGGGATCCTACGAGCAGTACTTC
TRBJ2-7	TRBD2	NA	15	TRBV6-1	CASNPGLAEPYEQYF	TGTGCCAGCAACCCGGGACTAGCGGAACCCTACGAGCAGTACTTC
TRBJ1-2	NA	many	17	TRBV7-2	CASSPGTAERLAYGYTF	TGTGCCAGCAGCCCCGGGACCGCGGAGAGGTTGGCCTATGGCTACACCTTC
TRBJ1-1	TRBD1	many	17	TRBV6-1	CASGPTGGSSDHTEAFF	TGTGCCAGCGGCCCGACAGGGGGGAGTTCGGATCACACTGAAGCTTTCTTT
TRBJ1-6	NA	NA	14	TRBV5-1	CASSLARENSPLHF	TGCGCCAGCAGCTTGGCCCGGGAGAATTCACCCCTCCACTTT
TRBJ1-1	NA	few	15	TRBV5-1	CASSLGQLKNTKAFF	TGCGCCAGCAGCTTGGGACAGTTAAAGAACACTAAAGCTTTCTTT
TRBJ2-3	NA	many	15	TRBV7-2	CASSLAGLLRDTQYF	TGTGCCAGCAGCTTAGCTGGCCTCCTGCGAGATACGCAGTATTTT
TRBJ1-4	TRBD1	few	15	TRBV5-1	CASSLGTGGDEKLFF	TGCGCCAGCAGCTTGGGGACAGGGGGGGATGAAAAACTGTTTTTT
TRBJ1-2	NA	many	13	TRBV3-1	CASSQEGGDGYTF	TGTGCCAGCAGCCAAGAAGGCGGGGATGGCTACACCTTC
TRBJ2-2	NA	few	16	TRBV14	CASSLETGGYTGELFF	TGTGCCAGCAGCCTCGAGACGGGGGGCTACACCGGGGAGCTGTTTTTT
TRBJ1-1	TRBD1	many	14	TRBV18	CASSPTGKNTEAFF	TGTGCCAGCTCACCGACAGGGAAGAACACTGAAGCTTTCTTT
TRBJ2-5	TRBD2	NA	16	TRBV5-1	CASSQSVAGGRETQYF	TGCGCCAGCAGCCAGAGCGTAGCGGGGGGGCGGGAGACCCAGTACTTC
TRBJ2-6	NA	few	18	TRBV20-1	CSARVQGLGSSGANVLTF	TGCAGTGCTAGAGTCCAGGGTTTGGGATCTTCTGGGGCCAACGTCCTGACTTTC
TRBJ1-2	NA	few	14	TRBV15	CATSRRNREEGYTF	TGTGCCACCAGCAGGAGAAACAGGGAGGAGGGCTACACCTTC
TRBJ2-7	NA	many	14	TRBV3-1	CASSQVYRASEQYF	TGTGCCAGCAGCCAAGTGTACAGGGCTAGCGAGCAGTACTTC
TRBJ1-4	NA	few	16	TRBV18	CASSPGQGNGNEKLFF	TGTGCCAGCTCCCCTGGGCAGGGGAACGGTAATGAAAAACTGTTTTTT
TRBJ1-6	NA	NA	12	TRBV9	CASSGPNSPLHF	TGTGCCAGCAGCGGACCTAATTCACCCCTCCACTTT
TRBJ2-3	NA	few	18	TRBV19	CASSIGQLGRVNTDTQYF	TGTGCCAGTAGTATAGGCCAGCTTGGACGAGTGAACACAGATACGCAGTATTTT
TRBJ2-1	NA	NA	14	TRBV6-1	CASRGLGRSNEQFF	TGTGCCAGCAGGGGACTGGGAAGATCTAATGAGCAGTTCTTC
TRBJ2-5	TRBD2	few	14	TRBV24-1	CATSGPLAGETQYF	TGTGCCACCAGTGGCCCCTTAGCGGGAGAGACCCAGTACTTC
TRBJ2-5	NA	many	14	TRBV3-1	CASSPPAGLETQYF	TGTGCCAGCAGCCCCCCTGCGGGATTGGAGACCCAGTACTTC
TRBJ2-7	NA	many	14	TRBV19	CASSVSTGIYEQYF	TGTGCCAGTAGTGTGTCAACAGGGATCTACGAGCAGTACTTC
TRBJ1-1	NA	many	14	TRBV14	CASSHYRVNTEAFF	TGTGCCAGCAGCCATTACAGGGTGAACACTGAAGCTTTCTTT